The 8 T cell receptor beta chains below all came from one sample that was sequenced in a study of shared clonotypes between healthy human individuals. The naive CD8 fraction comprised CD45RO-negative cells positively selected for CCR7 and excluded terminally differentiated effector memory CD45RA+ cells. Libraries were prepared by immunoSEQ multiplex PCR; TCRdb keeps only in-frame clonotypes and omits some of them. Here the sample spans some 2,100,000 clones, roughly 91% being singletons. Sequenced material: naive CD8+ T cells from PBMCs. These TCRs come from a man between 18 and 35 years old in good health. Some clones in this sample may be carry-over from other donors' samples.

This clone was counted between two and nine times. CDR3 nucleotide sequence: TGTGCCAGCAACGAGGTTGGCGGCACTGAAGCTTTCTTT. It codes for CASNEVGGTEAFF. The V gene is TRBV28, the J gene TRBJ1-1; D is undetermined. The V gene's germline CDR1 is MDHEN and CDR2 SYDVKM. V gave up 7 bases and J gave up 4 bases, with 13 bases separating them. The CDR3 spans 13 residues.

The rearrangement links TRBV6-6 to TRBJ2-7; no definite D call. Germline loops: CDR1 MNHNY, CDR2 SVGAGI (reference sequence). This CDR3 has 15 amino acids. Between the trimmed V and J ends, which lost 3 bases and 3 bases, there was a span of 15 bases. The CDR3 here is CASSYDKTRVYEQYF. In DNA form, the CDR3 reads TGTGCCAGCAGTTATGACAAGACGCGCGTCTACGAGCAGTACTTC.

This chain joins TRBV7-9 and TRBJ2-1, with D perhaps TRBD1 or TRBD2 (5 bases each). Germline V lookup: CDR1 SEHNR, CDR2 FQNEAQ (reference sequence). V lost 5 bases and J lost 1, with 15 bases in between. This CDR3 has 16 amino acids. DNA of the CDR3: TGTGCCAGCAGCCAAACTGCAGGGAGATCCTACAATGAGCAGTTCTTC. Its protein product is CASSQTAGRSYNEQFF.

The CDR3 is CASSPQRGNAFSYEQYF. CDR3 DNA: TGTGCCAGCAGTCCCCAACGAGGCAACGCCTTCTCCTACGAGCAGTACTTC. The rearrangement uses TRBV28 and TRBJ2-7; no definite D call. The germline gives CDR1 MDHEN, CDR2 SYDVKM. The length of the CDR3 is 17 residues. The V gene lost 5 bases and the J gene lost 0 bases, with 20 bases spanning the gap.

The CDR3 DNA reads TGTGCCACCAGCAGAGGAGACCGCACGGAGACCCAGTACTTC. Its translation is CATSRGDRTETQYF. The chain carries TRBV15 and TRBJ2-5; D gene uncertain. The V end lost 1 base, the J end lost 5 bases, and 11 bases lay between the germline ends. Germline CDR1 reads LNHNV; CDR2 reads YYDKDF (reference sequence). The CDR3 is 14 amino acids. Together with reference TRBV15 and TRBJ2-5, the CDR3 gives the full variable domain: DAMVIQNPRYQVTQFGKPVTLSCSQTLNHNVMYWYQQKSSQAPKLLFHYYDKDFNNEADTPDNFQSRRPNTSFCFLDIRSPGLGDTAMYLCATSRGDRTETQYFGPGTRLLVL.

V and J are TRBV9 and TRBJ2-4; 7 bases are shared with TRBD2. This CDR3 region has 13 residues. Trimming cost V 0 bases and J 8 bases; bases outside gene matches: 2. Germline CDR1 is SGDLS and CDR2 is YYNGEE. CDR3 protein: CASSVGGSDIQYF. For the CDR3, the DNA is TGTGCCAGCAGCGTAGGCGGGAGCGACATTCAGTACTTC.

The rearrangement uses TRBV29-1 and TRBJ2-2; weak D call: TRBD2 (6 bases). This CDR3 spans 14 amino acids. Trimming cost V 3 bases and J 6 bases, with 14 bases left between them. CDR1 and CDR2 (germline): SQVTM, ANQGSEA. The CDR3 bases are TGCAGCGTTGATGAGGGGCCGGGAGCCGGGGAGCTGTTTTTT. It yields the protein CSVDEGPGAGELFF.

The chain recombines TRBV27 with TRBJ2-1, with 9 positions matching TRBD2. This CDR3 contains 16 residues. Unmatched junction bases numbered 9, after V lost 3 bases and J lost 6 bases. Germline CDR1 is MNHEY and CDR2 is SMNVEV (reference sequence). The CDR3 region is CASSFYLAGRPNEQFF. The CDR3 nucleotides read TGTGCCAGCAGTTTCTACCTAGCGGGACGACCCAATGAGCAGTTCTTC.